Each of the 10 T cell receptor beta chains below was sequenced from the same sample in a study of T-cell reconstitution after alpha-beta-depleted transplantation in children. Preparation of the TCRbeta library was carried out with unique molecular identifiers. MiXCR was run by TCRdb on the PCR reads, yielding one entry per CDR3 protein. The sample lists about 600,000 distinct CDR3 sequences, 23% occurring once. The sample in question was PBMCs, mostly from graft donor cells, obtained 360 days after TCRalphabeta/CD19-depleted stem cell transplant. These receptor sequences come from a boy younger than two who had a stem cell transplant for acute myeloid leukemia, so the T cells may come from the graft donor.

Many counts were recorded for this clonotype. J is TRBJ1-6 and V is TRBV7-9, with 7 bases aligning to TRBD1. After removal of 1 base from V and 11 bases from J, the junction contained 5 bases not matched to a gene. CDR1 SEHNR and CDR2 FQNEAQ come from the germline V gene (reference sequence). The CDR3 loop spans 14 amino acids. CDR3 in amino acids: CASSLVNRGAPLHF. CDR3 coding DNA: TGTGCCAGCAGCTTAGTGAACAGGGGTGCACCCCTCCACTTT.

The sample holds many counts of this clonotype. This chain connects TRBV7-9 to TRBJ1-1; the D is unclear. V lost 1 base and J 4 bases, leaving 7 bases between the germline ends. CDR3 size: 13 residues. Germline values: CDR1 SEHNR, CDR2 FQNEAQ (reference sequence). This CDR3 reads CASSLVGSTEAFF. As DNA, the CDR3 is TGTGCCAGCAGCTTAGTGGGTAGCACTGAAGCTTTCTTT.

CDR3 residues: CASSSNQWDTQYF. CDR3 sequence (DNA): TGTGCCAGCAGTTCAAACCAGTGGGATACGCAGTATTTT. V gene TRBV27 combines with J gene TRBJ2-3; the D is unclear. Germline V gene data show CDR1 as MNHEY and CDR2 as SMNVEV (reference sequence). Between the trimmed V and J ends, which lost 4 bases and 6 bases, there was a span of 11 bases. CDR3 length equals 13 residues.

The CDR3 is CASSARQGAGEQYV. The CDR3 DNA is TGTGCCAGCAGTGCTCGGCAGGGGGCCGGCGAGCAGTACGTC. The chain uses TRBV27 and TRBJ2-7; 8 bases agree with TRBD1. This CDR3 has 14 residues. Per the germline V gene, CDR1 is MNHEY and CDR2 is SMNVEV (reference sequence). J lost 6 bases, V lost 5 bases, and 9 bases had no gene match.

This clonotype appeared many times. The CDR3 protein is CALSAPGANEQFF. The CDR3 coding sequence is TGTGCCCTCTCGGCGCCAGGGGCCAATGAGCAGTTCTTC. The chain combines TRBV28 with TRBJ2-1; possibly TRBD1 for D (6 bases). CDR1 is MDHEN, CDR2 SYDVKM, per germline. V lost 11 bases and J lost 6, with 17 bases in between. The CDR3 has 13 amino acids. Drawing the rest from reference TRBV28 and TRBJ2-1, the complete variable domain is DVKVTQSSRYLVKRTGEKVFLECVQDMDHENMFWYRQDPGLGLRLIYFSYDVKMKEKGDIPEGYSVSREKKERFSLILESASTNQTSMYLCALSAPGANEQFFGPGTRLTVL.

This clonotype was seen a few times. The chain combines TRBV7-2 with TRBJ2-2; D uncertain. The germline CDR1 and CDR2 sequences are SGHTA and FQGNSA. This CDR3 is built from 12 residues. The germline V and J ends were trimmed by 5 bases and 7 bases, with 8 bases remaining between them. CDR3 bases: TGTGCCAGCAGCGAAGTAGTCGGGGAGCTGTTTTTT. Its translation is CASSEVVGELFF.

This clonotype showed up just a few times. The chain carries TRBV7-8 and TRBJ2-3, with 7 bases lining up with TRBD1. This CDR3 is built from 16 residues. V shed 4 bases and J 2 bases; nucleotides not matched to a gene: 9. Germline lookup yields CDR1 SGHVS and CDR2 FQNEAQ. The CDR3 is CASSSQSRGSTDTQYF. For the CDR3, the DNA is TGTGCCAGCAGCTCCCAATCCAGGGGGTCCACAGATACGCAGTATTTT.

Here the CDR3 DNA reads TGTGCCAGCAGTTGGCGGGGCGGCACAGATACGCAGTATTTT. It translates to CASSWRGGTDTQYF. The chain recombines TRBV25-1 with TRBJ2-3; D may be TRBD2 (6 bases). V gave up 5 bases and J gave up 1 base, with 10 bases separating them. The germline V gene has CDR1 MGHDK and CDR2 SYGVNS. This CDR3 spans 14 amino acids.

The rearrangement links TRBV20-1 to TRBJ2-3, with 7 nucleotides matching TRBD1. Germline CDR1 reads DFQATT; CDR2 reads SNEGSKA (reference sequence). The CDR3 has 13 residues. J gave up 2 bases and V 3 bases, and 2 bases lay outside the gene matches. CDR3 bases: TGCAGTGCTAGGACAGGGTTCACAGATACGCAGTATTTT. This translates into CSARTGFTDTQYF.

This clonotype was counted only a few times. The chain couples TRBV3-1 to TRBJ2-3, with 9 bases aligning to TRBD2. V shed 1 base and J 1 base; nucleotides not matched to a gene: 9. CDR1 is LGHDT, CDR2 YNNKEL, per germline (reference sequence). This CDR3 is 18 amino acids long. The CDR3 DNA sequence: TGTGCCAGCAGCCAAGTCTATACAAAGCGGGGGGGCACAGATACGCAGTATTTT. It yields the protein CASSQVYTKRGGTDTQYF.